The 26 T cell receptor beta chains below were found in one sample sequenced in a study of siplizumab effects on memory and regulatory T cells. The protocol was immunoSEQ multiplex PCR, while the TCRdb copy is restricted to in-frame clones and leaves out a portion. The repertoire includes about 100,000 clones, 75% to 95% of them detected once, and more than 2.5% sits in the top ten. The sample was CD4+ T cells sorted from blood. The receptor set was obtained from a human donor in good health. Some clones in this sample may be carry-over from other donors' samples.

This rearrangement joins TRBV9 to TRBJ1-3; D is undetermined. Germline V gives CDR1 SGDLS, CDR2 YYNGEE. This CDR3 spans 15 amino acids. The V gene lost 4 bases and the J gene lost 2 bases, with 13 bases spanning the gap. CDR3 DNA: TGTGCCAGCAGCCCCCAGAGTCCGCCTGGAAACACCATATATTTT. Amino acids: CASSPQSPPGNTIYF. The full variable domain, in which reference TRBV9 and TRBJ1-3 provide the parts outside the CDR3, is DSGVTQTPKHLITATGQRVTLRCSPRSGDLSVYWYQQSLDQGLQFLIQYYNGEERAKGNILERFSAQQFPDLHSELNLSSLELGDSALYFCASSPQSPPGNTIYFGEGSWLTVV.

The CDR3: CASSEAVGSTDTQYF. CDR3 sequence (DNA): TGTGCCAGCAGCGAGGCCGTTGGTAGCACAGATACGCAGTATTTT. This sequence joins TRBV9 and TRBJ2-3; the D is unclear. V was pared by 3 bases and J by 0 bases, with 11 bases between. Per the germline V gene, CDR1 is SGDLS and CDR2 is YYNGEE. The CDR3 has 15 residues.

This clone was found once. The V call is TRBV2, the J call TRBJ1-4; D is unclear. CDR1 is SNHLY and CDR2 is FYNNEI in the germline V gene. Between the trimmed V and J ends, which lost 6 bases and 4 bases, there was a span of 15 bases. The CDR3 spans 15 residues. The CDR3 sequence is CASRPTRGGNEKLFF. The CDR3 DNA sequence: TGTGCCAGCAGGCCCACCCGGGGTGGTAATGAAAAACTGTTTTTT.

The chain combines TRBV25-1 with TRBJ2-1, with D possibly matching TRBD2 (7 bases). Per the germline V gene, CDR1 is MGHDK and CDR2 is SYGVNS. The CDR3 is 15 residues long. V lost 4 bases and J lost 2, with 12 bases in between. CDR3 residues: CASSGGGGTYNEQFF. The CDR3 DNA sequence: TGTGCCAGCAGTGGGGGCGGGGGCACCTACAATGAGCAGTTCTTC.

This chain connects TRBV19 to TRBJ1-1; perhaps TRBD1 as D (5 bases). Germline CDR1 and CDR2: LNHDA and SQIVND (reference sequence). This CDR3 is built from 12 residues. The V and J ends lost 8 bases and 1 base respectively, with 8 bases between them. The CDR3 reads CASSQENTEAFF. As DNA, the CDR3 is TGTGCCAGTTCACAGGAGAACACTGAAGCTTTCTTT.

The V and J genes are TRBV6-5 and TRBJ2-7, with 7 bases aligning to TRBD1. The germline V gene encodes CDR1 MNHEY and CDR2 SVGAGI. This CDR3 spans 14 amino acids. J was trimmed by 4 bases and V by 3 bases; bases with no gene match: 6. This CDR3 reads CASSYRDREYEQYF. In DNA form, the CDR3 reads TGTGCCAGCAGTTATAGGGACAGAGAATACGAGCAGTACTTC.

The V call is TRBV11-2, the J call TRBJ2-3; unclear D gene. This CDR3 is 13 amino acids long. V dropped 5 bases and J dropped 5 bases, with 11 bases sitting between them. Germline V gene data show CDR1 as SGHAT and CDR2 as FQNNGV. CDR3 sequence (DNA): TGTGCCAGCAGCGGCCACTACGTAGATACGCAGTATTTT. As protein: CASSGHYVDTQYF. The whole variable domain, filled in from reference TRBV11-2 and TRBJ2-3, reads EAGVAQSPRYKIIEKRQSVAFWCNPISGHATLYWYQQILGQGPKLLIQFQNNGVVDDSQLPKDRFSAERLKGVDSTLKIQPAKLEDSAVYLCASSGHYVDTQYFGPGTRLTVL.

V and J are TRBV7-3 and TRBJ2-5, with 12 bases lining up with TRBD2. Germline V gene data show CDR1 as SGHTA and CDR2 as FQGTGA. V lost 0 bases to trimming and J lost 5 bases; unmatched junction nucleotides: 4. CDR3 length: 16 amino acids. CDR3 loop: CASSLTASGRVETQYF. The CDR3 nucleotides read TGTGCCAGCAGCTTAACGGCTAGCGGGAGGGTGGAGACCCAGTACTTC.

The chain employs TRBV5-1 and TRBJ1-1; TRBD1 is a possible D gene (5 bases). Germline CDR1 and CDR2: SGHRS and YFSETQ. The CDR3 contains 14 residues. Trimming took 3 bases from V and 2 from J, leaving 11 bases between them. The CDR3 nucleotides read TGCGCCAGCAGCTCACAGGTTTTTAACACTGAAGCTTTCTTT. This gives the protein CASSSQVFNTEAFF. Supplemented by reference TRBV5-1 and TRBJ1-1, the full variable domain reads KAGVTQTPRYLIKTRGQQVTLSCSPISGHRSVSWYQQTPGQGLQFLFEYFSETQRNKGNFPGRFSGRQFSNSRSEMNVSTLELGDSALYLCASSSQVFNTEAFFGQGTRLTVV.

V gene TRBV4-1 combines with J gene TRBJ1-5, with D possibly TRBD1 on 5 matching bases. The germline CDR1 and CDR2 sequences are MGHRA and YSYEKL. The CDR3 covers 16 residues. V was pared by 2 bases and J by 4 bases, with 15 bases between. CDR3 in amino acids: CASSQRGLGRNQPQHF. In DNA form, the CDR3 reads TGCGCCAGCAGCCAACGGGGCCTAGGACGGAATCAGCCCCAGCATTTT.

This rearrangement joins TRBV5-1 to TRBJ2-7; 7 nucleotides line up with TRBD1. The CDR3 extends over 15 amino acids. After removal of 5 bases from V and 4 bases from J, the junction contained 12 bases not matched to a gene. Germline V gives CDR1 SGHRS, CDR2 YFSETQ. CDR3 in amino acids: CASRQTGTENYEQYF. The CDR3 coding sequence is TGCGCCAGCAGACAAACCGGGACAGAAAATTACGAGCAGTACTTC. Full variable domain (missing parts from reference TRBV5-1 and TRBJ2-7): KAGVTQTPRYLIKTRGQQVTLSCSPISGHRSVSWYQQTPGQGLQFLFEYFSETQRNKGNFPGRFSGRQFSNSRSEMNVSTLELGDSALYLCASRQTGTENYEQYFGPGTRLTVT.

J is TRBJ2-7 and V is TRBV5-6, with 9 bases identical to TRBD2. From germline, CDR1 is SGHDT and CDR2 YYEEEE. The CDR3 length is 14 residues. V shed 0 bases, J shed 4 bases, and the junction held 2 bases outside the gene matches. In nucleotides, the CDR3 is TGTGCCAGCAGCTTGGCGGGACTAGCTTACGAGCAGTACTTC. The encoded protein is CASSLAGLAYEQYF.

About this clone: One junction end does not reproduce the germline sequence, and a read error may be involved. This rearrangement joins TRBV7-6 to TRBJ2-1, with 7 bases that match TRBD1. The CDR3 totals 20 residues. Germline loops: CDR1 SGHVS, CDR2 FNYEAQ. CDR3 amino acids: CASSLDPGQVFSLSENEQFF. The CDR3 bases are TGTGCCAGCAGTTTAGACCCCGGACAGGTTTTCTCTTTGAGCGAGAATGAGCAGTTCTTC.

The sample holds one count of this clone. The CDR3, as DNA: TGCGCCAGCAGCTTACGACTAGCGGGAGCAGGGACAGAGACCCAGTACTTC. It encodes CASSLRLAGAGTETQYF. The chain joins TRBV5-1 to TRBJ2-5; 12 bases fit TRBD2. Losses at the gene ends were 2 bases for V and 4 bases for J; bases not matched to a gene: 9. Germline V gene data show CDR1 as SGHRS and CDR2 as YFSETQ. The CDR3 runs to 17 residues.

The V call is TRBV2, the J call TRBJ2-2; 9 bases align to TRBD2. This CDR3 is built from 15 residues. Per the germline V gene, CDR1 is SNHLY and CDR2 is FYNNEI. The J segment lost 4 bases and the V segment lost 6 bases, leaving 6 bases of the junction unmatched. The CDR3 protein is CASRGTSKVTGELFF. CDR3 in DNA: TGTGCCAGCAGGGGGACTAGCAAGGTCACCGGGGAGCTGTTTTTT.

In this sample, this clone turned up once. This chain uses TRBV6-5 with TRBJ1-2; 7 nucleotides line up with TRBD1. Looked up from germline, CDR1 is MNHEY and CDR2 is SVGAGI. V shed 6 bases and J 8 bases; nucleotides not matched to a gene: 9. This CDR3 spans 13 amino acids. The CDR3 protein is CASSLPGGVGYTF. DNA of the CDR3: TGTGCCAGCAGCCTGCCAGGGGGTGTCGGCTACACCTTC.

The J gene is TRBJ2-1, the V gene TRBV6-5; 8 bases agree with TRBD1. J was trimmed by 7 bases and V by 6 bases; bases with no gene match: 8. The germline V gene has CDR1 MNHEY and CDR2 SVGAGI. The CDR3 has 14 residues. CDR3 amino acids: CASRRTGKKNEQFF. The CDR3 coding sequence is TGTGCCAGCAGACGGACAGGGAAGAAAAATGAGCAGTTCTTC.

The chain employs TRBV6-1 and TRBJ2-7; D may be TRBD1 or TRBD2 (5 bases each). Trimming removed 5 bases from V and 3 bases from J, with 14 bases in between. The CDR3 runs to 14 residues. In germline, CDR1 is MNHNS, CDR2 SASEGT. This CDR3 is CASSLRDLHYEQYF. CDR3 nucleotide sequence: TGTGCCAGCAGTTTACGGGACCTCCACTACGAGCAGTACTTC.

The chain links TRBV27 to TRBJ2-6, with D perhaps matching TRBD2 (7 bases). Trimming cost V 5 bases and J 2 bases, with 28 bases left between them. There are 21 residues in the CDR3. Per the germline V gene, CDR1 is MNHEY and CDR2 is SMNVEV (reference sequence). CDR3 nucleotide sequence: TGTGCCAGCAGTCCCGAAAATTGGGGGGGCTCTAACCCCACTGGGGCCAACGTCCTGACTTTC. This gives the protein CASSPENWGGSNPTGANVLTF.

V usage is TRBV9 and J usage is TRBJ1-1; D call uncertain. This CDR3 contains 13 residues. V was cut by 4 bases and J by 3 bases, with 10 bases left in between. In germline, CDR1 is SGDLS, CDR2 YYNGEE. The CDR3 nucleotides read TGTGCCAGCAGCCTTAGCGGGGACACTGAAGCTTTCTTT. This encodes CASSLSGDTEAFF.

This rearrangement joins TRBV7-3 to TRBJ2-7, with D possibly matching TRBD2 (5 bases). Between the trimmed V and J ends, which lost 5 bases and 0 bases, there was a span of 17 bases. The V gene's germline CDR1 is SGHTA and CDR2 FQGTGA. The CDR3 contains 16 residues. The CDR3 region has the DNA TGTGCCAGCAGCAAGGGTCCAGCGGAGAGCTCCTACGAGCAGTACTTC. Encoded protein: CASSKGPAESSYEQYF.

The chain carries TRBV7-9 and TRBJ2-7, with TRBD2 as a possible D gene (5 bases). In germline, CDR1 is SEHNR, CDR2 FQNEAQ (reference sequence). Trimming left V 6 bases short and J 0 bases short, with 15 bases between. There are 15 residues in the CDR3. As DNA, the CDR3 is TGTGCCAGCAGTTATCTCGGGGAAAGCTCCTACGAGCAGTACTTC. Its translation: CASSYLGESSYEQYF. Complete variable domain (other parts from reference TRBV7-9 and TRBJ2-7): DTGVSQNPRHKITKRGQNVTFRCDPISEHNRLYWYRQTLGQGPEFLTYFQNEAQLEKSRLLSDRFSAERPKGSFSTLEIQRTEQGDSAMYLCASSYLGESSYEQYFGPGTRLTVT.

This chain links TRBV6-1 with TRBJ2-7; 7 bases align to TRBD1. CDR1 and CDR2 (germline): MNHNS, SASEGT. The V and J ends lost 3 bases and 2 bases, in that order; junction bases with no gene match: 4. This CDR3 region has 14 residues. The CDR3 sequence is CASSDPDRAYEQYF. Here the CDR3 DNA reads TGTGCCAGCAGTGACCCAGACAGGGCCTACGAGCAGTACTTC.

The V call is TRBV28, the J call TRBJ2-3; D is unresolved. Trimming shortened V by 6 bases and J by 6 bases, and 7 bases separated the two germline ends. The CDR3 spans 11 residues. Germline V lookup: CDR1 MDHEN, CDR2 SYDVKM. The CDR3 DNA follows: TGTGCCAGCAGCCTATTTGATACGCAGTATTTT. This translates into CASSLFDTQYF. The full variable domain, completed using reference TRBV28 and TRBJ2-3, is DVKVTQSSRYLVKRTGEKVFLECVQDMDHENMFWYRQDPGLGLRLIYFSYDVKMKEKGDIPEGYSVSREKKERFSLILESASTNQTSMYLCASSLFDTQYFGPGTRLTVL.

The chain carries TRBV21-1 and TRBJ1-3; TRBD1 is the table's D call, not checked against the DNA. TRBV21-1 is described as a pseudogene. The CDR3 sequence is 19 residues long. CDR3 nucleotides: TGTGCCAGCAGCAATGAAAGGACGACAGGTTCCAACTCTGGAAACACCATATATTTT. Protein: CASSNERTTGSNSGNTIYF.

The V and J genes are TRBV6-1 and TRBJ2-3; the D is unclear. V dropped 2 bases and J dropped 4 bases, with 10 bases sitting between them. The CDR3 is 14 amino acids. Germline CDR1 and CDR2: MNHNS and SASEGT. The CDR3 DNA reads TGTGCCAGCAGTGAACACCCAAGGGCAGATACGCAGTATTTT. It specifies CASSEHPRADTQYF.